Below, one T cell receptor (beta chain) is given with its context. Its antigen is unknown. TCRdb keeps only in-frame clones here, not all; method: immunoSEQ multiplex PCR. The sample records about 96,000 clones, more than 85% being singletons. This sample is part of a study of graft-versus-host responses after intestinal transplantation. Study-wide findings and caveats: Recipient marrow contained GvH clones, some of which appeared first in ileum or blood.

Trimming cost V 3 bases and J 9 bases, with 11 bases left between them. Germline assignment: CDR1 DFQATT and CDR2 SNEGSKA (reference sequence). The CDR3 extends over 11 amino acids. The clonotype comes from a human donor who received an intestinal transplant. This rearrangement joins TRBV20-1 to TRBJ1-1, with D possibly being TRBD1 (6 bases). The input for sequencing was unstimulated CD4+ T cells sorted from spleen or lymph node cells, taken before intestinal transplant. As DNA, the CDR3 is TGCAGTGCTAGCCAGGGGTTCCAAGCTTTCTTT. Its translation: CSASQGFQAFF.